The clone carrying this T cell receptor (beta chain) was picked up a small number of times. The same CDR3 also results from other DNA sequences found in this sample. These data originate in a study of beta chain features in type 1 diabetes. The CDR3 contains 14 residues. Per the germline V gene, CDR1 is GTSNPN and CDR2 is SVGIG (reference sequence). V dropped 3 bases and J dropped 0 bases, with 9 bases sitting between them. Expressed TCRB transcripts got sequenced, as all isolated RNA was reverse transcribed. Method: immunoSEQ multiplex PCR; TCRdb's copy keeps in-frame clones and lacks some. In the table there are 240,000 or so clones, 27% of which are singletons.

Sample: central memory CD4+ T cells from blood. This chain uses TRBV30 with TRBJ1-3; the D is unclear. This TCR came from a man younger than 40 in good health. CDR3 protein: CAWSRGGSGNTIYF. The CDR3 bases are TGTGCCTGGAGCCGCGGAGGCTCTGGAAACACCATATATTTT.